This record looks at one T cell receptor (beta chain) sequence and its context. Its target is not known. The data were produced by immunoSEQ multiplex PCR, yet TCRdb's version contains in-frame clones alone and is incomplete. The sample has 250,000 to 300,000 clones; 90% are singletons. The data were obtained in a study of cytomegalovirus exposure and HLA in healthy donors. Whole-study results and caveats: As was reported, the classifier diagnosed cytomegalovirus status with high specificity and sensitivity. Listed as cytomegalovirus-associated were 164 TCR beta chains.

This CDR3 region has 14 residues. The germline gives CDR1 MDHEN, CDR2 SYDVKM. V lost 3 bases and J 3 bases, leaving 8 bases between the germline ends. The receptor was isolated from a woman aged 18-29 years in good health and CMV-seronegative. The chain joins TRBV28 to TRBJ1-4; D unclear. The specimen was PBMCs. The CDR3 bases are TGTGCCAGCAGTTTCACCGGGGCTAATGAAAAACTGTTTTTT. Protein: CASSFTGANEKLFF.